The clone carrying this TCR beta chain turned up a few times. The data were taken from a study of blood T cell repertoires in COVID-19. Only in-frame clones appear in the TCRdb table, and some are missing; sequencing was by immunoSEQ multiplex PCR. Among 150,000 to 200,000 clones, almost 80% were seen once, and the ten largest hold roughly 17%. CDR3 size: 15 residues. Trimming took off 0 bases at V and 5 bases at J, with 13 bases between the two ends. Germline V gives CDR1 MGHRA, CDR2 YSYEKL. Sequencing input: PBMCs or T cells enriched from blood (not recorded which). The source of this sequence is a woman aged 50 to 60 who had recovered from COVID-19. The chain links TRBV4-1 to TRBJ1-1; a weak D match, TRBD1 (5 bases). CDR3 sequence (DNA): TGCGCCAGCAGCCAAGATCGGAGGGAGGGGACTGAAGCTTTCTTT. This translates into CASSQDRREGTEAFF.